The sequence of this T cell receptor beta chain was determined in a study of control samples from healthy donors and cancer patients. This CDR3 contains 14 residues. CDR1 and CDR2 from the germline V gene are SGHVS and FQNEAQ. The V segment lost 5 bases and the J segment 3 bases; nucleotides outside the gene matches: 4. The method was immunoSEQ multiplex PCR; TCRdb's version includes in-frame clones alone and lacks a portion of them. The sample records about 40,000 clones, roughly 92% being singletons. The sequenced material came from blood. The chain uses TRBV7-8 and TRBJ1-5, with TRBD1 matching 7 bases. This TCR came from a woman aged 50 to 60 in good health. The CDR3 region is CASSRDRVNQPQHF. CDR3 bases: TGTGCCAGCAGCCGAGACAGGGTCAATCAGCCCCAGCATTTT.